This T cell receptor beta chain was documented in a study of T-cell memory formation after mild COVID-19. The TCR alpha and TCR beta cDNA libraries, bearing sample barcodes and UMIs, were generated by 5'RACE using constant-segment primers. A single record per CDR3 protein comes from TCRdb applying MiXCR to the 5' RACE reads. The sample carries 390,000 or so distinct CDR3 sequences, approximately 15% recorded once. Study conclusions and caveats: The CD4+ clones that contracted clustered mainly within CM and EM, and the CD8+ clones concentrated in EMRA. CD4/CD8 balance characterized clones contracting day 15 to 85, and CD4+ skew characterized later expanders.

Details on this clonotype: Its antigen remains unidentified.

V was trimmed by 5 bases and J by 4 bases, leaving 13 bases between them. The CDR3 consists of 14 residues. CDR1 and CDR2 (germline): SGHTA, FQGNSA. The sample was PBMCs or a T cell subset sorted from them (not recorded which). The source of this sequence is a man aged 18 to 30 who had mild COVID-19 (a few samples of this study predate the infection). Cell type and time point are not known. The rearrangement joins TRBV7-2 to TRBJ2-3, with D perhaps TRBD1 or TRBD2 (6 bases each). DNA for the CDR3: TGTGCCAGCAGCCTCATGGGGGGCCCAGATACGCAGTATTTT. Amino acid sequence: CASSLMGGPDTQYF.